This entry is about one TCR beta chain. What it binds is unknown. The V and J ends lost 6 bases and 7 bases, in that order; junction bases with no gene match: 11. CDR3 length: 15 residues. CDR1 and CDR2 (germline): MNHEY, SMNVEV (reference sequence). This entry is derived from a study of cytomegalovirus exposure and HLA in healthy donors. General study findings and limits: There was a cluster of highly shared sequence variants that was likely a sequencing artifact. Because they were indistinguishable, some V segments, including TRBV6-2 and TRBV6-3, were excluded.

Primers for the PCR totalled 60 Vbeta and 13 Jbeta. Produced via immunoSEQ multiplex PCR; TCRdb's table is partial and in-frame only. This sample has some 99,000 clones, with 69% found just once. Sequences were obtained from PBMCs. The receptor's source is a female donor in good health and CMV-seronegative. This chain uses TRBV27 with TRBJ2-2; 7 bases are a match to TRBD2. CDR3 residues: CASSYLIGGFGELFF. The DNA for the CDR3 is TGTGCCAGCAGCTACCTGATCGGGGGGTTCGGGGAGCTGTTTTTT.